These 9 T cell receptor beta chains originate from one sample sequenced in a study of blood T cell repertoires in COVID-19. The assay was immunoSEQ multiplex PCR, and TCRdb's table has in-frame clones only and misses some. Among about 200,000 clones listed, about 88% were seen once. The specimen was peripheral blood. Receptor source: a man aged 50-59 years with COVID-19, enrolled during active disease.

V gene TRBV13 combines with J gene TRBJ1-1; no clear D. Trimming removed 5 bases from V and 9 bases from J, with 13 bases in between. CDR3 length equals 12 residues. Germline assignment: CDR1 PRHDT and CDR2 FYEKMQ (reference sequence). This chain's CDR3 is CASSAGSYQAFF. The CDR3 DNA is TGTGCCAGCAGCGCCGGGTCCTATCAAGCTTTCTTT.

The chain combines TRBV29-1 with TRBJ1-1; TRBD1 is a possible D gene (5 bases). Per germline, CDR1 SQVTM and CDR2 ANQGSEA. The CDR3 is 14 residues long. Trimming removed 3 bases from V and 5 bases from J, with 16 bases in between. The CDR3 DNA is TGCAGCGTTGATGACCCTCCAGGGAAGACTGAAGCTTTCTTT. Translation: CSVDDPPGKTEAFF.

The V gene is TRBV2, the J gene TRBJ2-2, with 7 bases matching TRBD1. CDR1 and CDR2 from the germline V gene are SNHLY and FYNNEI. This CDR3 region has 14 residues. The junction had 11 bases not matched to a gene; V was cut back by 9 bases and J by 7 bases. The DNA for the CDR3 is TGTGCCAGTGAGGACAGGCTCAACGTCGGGGAGCTGTTTTTT. Encoded protein: CASEDRLNVGELFF.

A remark on this clone: Distinct nucleotide sequences in the sample also encode this CDR3. This chain joins TRBV4-2 and TRBJ1-1; a possible D gene is TRBD1 (5 bases). The CDR3 totals 15 residues. V shed 4 bases and J shed 6 bases, with 18 bases lying between them. Germline CDR1 LGHNA, CDR2 YNFKEQ. The CDR3 DNA follows: TGTGCCAGCAGCCCCAAATTCACGGACACACCTGAAGCTTTCTTT. Its protein product is CASSPKFTDTPEAFF.

The V gene is TRBV5-1, the J gene TRBJ2-7; TRBD1 matches 8 bases. The CDR3 has 18 amino acids. Germline loops: CDR1 SGHRS, CDR2 YFSETQ. J was trimmed by 2 bases and V by 2 bases; bases with no gene match: 15. The CDR3 region has the DNA TGCGCCAGCAGCTTTTCGGCTACCGGGACAGGAAAAGCCTACGAGCAGTACTTC. Encoded protein: CASSFSATGTGKAYEQYF. Full variable domain (outside the CDR3, taken from reference TRBV5-1 and TRBJ2-7): KAGVTQTPRYLIKTRGQQVTLSCSPISGHRSVSWYQQTPGQGLQFLFEYFSETQRNKGNFPGRFSGRQFSNSRSEMNVSTLELGDSALYLCASSFSATGTGKAYEQYFGPGTRLTVT.

CDR3 protein: CASALDVGTGDHGYTF. DNA of the CDR3: TGTGCCTCGGCGTTGGATGTTGGGACAGGGGATCATGGCTACACCTTC. The chain carries TRBV28 and TRBJ1-2, with TRBD1 identical over 10 bases. The CDR3 consists of 16 residues. J was trimmed by 6 bases and V by 11 bases; bases with no gene match: 18. Per the germline V gene, CDR1 is MDHEN and CDR2 is SYDVKM.

This chain connects TRBV6-6 to TRBJ2-7; D call uncertain. The germline V gene encodes CDR1 MNHNY and CDR2 SVGAGI (reference sequence). Trimming left V 3 bases short and J 9 bases short, with 15 bases between. The CDR3 has 13 amino acids. CDR3 loop: CASSYGRGLGQYF. CDR3 sequence (DNA): TGTGCCAGCAGTTATGGTCGCGGCCTCGGGCAGTACTTC.

A single count supports this clone. The chain combines TRBV7-3 with TRBJ2-5; 9 bases are a match to TRBD1. In germline, CDR1 is SGHTA, CDR2 FQGTGA. This CDR3 is built from 13 residues. V trimming: 5 bases; J trimming: 6 bases; junction bases outside the gene matches: 4. CDR3 nucleotides: TGTGCCAGCAGCCCTGACAGGGGGAAGACCCAGTACTTC. It encodes CASSPDRGKTQYF.

The V call is TRBV7-8, the J call TRBJ2-3, with D possibly matching TRBD2 (6 bases). Germline V CDR1 and CDR2: SGHVS, FQNEAQ. CDR3 length: 17 residues. Trimming left V 1 base short and J 5 bases short, with 19 bases between. CDR3 sequence (DNA): TGTGCCAGCAGCTTAGTTTTTGGTAGCGGTACAAGAGATACGCAGTATTTT. It encodes CASSLVFGSGTRDTQYF.